The 10 T cell receptor beta chains below come from one sample, sequenced in a study of T cells after yellow fever vaccination. TCRdb ran MiXCR on the 5' RACE reads and lists one entry per CDR3 protein. The repertoire holds a few hundred thousand distinct CDR3 sequences, approximately 13% seen once, with roughly 0.5% in the top ten. This specimen consisted of CD4+ T cells sorted from PBMCs, obtained 45 days after the yellow fever booster vaccination. The receptors stem from a man under 40 who received the YFV17D yellow fever vaccine.

The V gene is TRBV5-1, the J gene TRBJ2-2, with D unresolved. V lost 0 bases, J lost 3 bases, and 9 bases lay in between. Germline CDR1 is SGHRS and CDR2 is YFSETQ. The CDR3 length is 15 residues. CDR3 region: CASSLELLDTGELFF. Written as DNA, the CDR3 is TGCGCCAGCAGCTTGGAACTCCTGGACACCGGGGAGCTGTTTTTT.

This clonotype was counted between two and nine times. V usage is TRBV28 and J usage is TRBJ2-7; no firm D call. The V and J ends lost 2 bases and 1 base respectively, with 18 bases between them. Germline V gene sequence: CDR1 MDHEN, CDR2 SYDVKM. This CDR3 region has 17 residues. The CDR3 sequence is CASSLGGRVHGSYEQYF. The CDR3 DNA is TGTGCCAGCAGTTTAGGCGGCCGCGTGCACGGGTCCTACGAGCAGTACTTC. Full variable domain (outside the CDR3, taken from reference TRBV28 and TRBJ2-7): DVKVTQSSRYLVKRTGEKVFLECVQDMDHENMFWYRQDPGLGLRLIYFSYDVKMKEKGDIPEGYSVSREKKERFSLILESASTNQTSMYLCASSLGGRVHGSYEQYFGPGTRLTVT.

This clonotype was observed many times. This chain connects TRBV29-1 to TRBJ2-1; perhaps TRBD2 as D (6 bases). The CDR3 runs to 13 residues. CDR1 is SQVTM and CDR2 is ANQGSEA in the germline V gene. V was shortened by 3 bases and J by 9 bases, with 15 bases between the two germline ends. This chain's CDR3 is CSVDPGSLSEQFF. The DNA of the CDR3 is TGCAGCGTTGATCCCGGGAGCTTGAGTGAGCAGTTCTTC.

This chain connects TRBV20-1 to TRBJ2-3; 12 bases agree with TRBD2. This CDR3 contains 15 residues. Germline assignment: CDR1 DFQATT and CDR2 SNEGSKA (reference sequence). J was trimmed by 2 bases and V by 6 bases; bases with no gene match: 6. The CDR3, as DNA: TGCAGTGCGACCCGACTAGCGGGAGTCACAGATACGCAGTATTTT. This translates into CSATRLAGVTDTQYF.

The CDR3 bases are TGCGCCAGCAGTCGTGGGGGCCTCAACACAGATACGCAGTATTTT. It translates to CASSRGGLNTDTQYF. V usage is TRBV23-1 and J usage is TRBJ2-3; possible D gene TRBD1, 6 bases. TRBV23-1 is given ORF status, its function remaining uncertain. This CDR3 has 15 residues. V lost 4 bases, J lost 2 bases, and 13 bases lay in between.

This clonotype turned up a few times. The chain has TRBV12-3 or TRBV12-4 and TRBJ2-1, with D perhaps matching TRBD2 (6 bases). This CDR3 has 13 amino acids. Trimming removed 8 bases at V and 6 bases at J, with 14 bases between. The CDR3 loop reads CASRAGIGNEQFF. The CDR3 DNA is TGTGCCAGCCGAGCGGGTATCGGCAATGAGCAGTTCTTC.

This chain joins TRBV29-1 and TRBJ2-1; 7 bases are shared with TRBD2. V gave up 3 bases and J gave up 7 bases; unmatched junction bases: 6. CDR1 and CDR2 (germline): SQVTM, ANQGSEA. The CDR3 loop spans 13 amino acids. The CDR3 DNA is TGCAGCGTTGACGGGAGGCAAACTAATGAGCAGTTCTTC. It encodes CSVDGRQTNEQFF.

In regard to this clonotype: A much more abundant neighbour one base away suggests this may be a read error. The chain combines TRBV11-3 with TRBJ2-1, with D uncertain. The CDR3 is 13 amino acids. Germline lookup yields CDR1 SGHNT and CDR2 YENEEA. The CDR3 region is CASRLDQENEQFF. As DNA, the CDR3 is TGTGCCAGCCGCTTAGATCAGGAAAATGAGCAGTTCTTC. Using reference TRBV11-3 and TRBJ2-1 for the parts outside the CDR3, the full variable domain is EAGVVQSPRYKIIEKKQPVAFWCNPISGHNTLYWYLQNLGQGPELLIRYENEEAVDDSQLPKDRFSAERLKGVDSTLKIQPAELGDSAVYLCASRLDQENEQFFGPGTRLTVL.

The chain is built from TRBV10-3 and TRBJ2-7; TRBD2 aligns across 8 bases. Germline V gene data show CDR1 as ENHRY and CDR2 as SYGVKD. Unmatched junction bases numbered 9, after V lost 6 bases and J lost 5 bases. The CDR3 spans 14 residues. The CDR3 bases are TGTGCCATCAGGAAGACTAGCGCGCCGGACGAGCAGTACTTC. Translating it yields CAIRKTSAPDEQYF.

V usage is TRBV12-3 or TRBV12-4 and J usage is TRBJ1-2; D is possibly TRBD1 (6 bases). The CDR3 contains 14 residues. V was cut by 5 bases and J by 3 bases, with 13 bases left in between. The DNA of the CDR3 is TGTGCCAGCAGTGACACAGGGAGGGACTATGGCTACACCTTC. Residues: CASSDTGRDYGYTF.